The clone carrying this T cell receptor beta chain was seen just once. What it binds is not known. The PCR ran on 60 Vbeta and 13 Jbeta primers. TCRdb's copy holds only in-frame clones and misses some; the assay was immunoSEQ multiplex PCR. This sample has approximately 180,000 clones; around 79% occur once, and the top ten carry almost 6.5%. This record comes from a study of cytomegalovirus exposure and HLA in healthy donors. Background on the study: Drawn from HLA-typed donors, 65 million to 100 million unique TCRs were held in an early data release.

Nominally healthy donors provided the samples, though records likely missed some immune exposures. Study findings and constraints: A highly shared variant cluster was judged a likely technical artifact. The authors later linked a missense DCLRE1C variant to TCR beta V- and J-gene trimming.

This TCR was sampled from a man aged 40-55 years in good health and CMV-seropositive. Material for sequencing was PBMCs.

In DNA form, the CDR3 reads TGTGCCAGTAGTATACGGCTAGCGGGCGCCTACAATGAGCAGTTCTTC. Encoded protein: CASSIRLAGAYNEQFF. The chain couples TRBV19 to TRBJ2-1; 8 nucleotides match TRBD2. Germline CDR1 is LNHDA and CDR2 is SQIVND (reference sequence). V lost 2 bases and J lost 2; bases outside the gene matches: 5. The CDR3 has 16 amino acids.